The present T cell receptor beta chain was sequenced within a study of shared clonotypes between healthy human individuals. Study details: Participating donors consisted of a couple of women and a few men aged 18 to 49.

On this clone itself: Its target is unknown.

The junction had 10 bases not matched to a gene; V was cut back by 4 bases and J by 6 bases. Germline V gene data show CDR1 as MNHNS and CDR2 as SASEGT. This CDR3 is built from 16 residues. Repertoires were generated with immunoSEQ multiplex PCR, while TCRdb's copy carries only in-frame clones and drops some. The sample includes 2 million to 2.5 million clones, just under 95% of them seen just once. General study results and limits: Expectations were that clonotype sharing among donors would be affected by sequencing depth.

Selected positively for CCR7 and CD45RO-negative, naive CD8 cells excluded terminally differentiated effector memory CD45RA+ cells. J is TRBJ1-4 and V is TRBV6-1; 8 bases map to TRBD1. What was sequenced was naive CD8+ T cells sorted from blood. This sequence originates from a man aged 18 to 29 in good health. Written as DNA, the CDR3 is TGTGCCAGCAGTGCTGGGACAGGCTGGCGGGATGAAAAACTGTTTTTT. It encodes CASSAGTGWRDEKLFF.